A selection of T cell receptor beta chains follows, all from one sample in a study of shared clonotypes between healthy human individuals. Sequencing used immunoSEQ multiplex PCR; TCRdb keeps in-frame clones, though not all of them. This repertoire shows some 2,000,000 clones, around 96% found once; its top ten account for 0.85% to 1.3%. The sequenced sample was naive CD8+ T cells sorted from blood. Source of these receptors: a man younger than 30 in good health. Each CDR3 is given with its conserved first and last residue. D genes are given only for firm matches. Rows may omit the clone size; those that give it use once, few, many or a size class.

v_gene	j_gene	abundance	d_gene	CDR3nt	CDR3aa
TRBV2	TRBJ2-1	.	.	TGTGCCAGCAGTGACTCGAGTGTATCAGGCGGCAATGAGCAGTTCTTC	CASSDSSVSGGNEQFF
TRBV11-2	TRBJ2-5	.	.	TGTGCCAGCAGCTTAGGCGGGCGTAAGGAGACCCAGTACTTC	CASSLGGRKETQYF
TRBV6-5	TRBJ2-7	.	.	TGTGCCAGCAGTTACGAACTCTTGGCCTGGGAGTACTTC	CASSYELLAWEYF
TRBV5-1	TRBJ1-6	.	.	TGCGCCAGCAGCTTGGAACGAGGGGATTCACCCCTCCACTTT	CASSLERGDSPLHF
TRBV9	TRBJ1-2	.	.	TGTGCCAGCAGCGTAGAAGGGGCCTATGGCTACACCTTC	CASSVEGAYGYTF
TRBV27	TRBJ2-3	once	TRBD2	TGTGCCAGCAGTGAACTAGCGGGGGGGCTAACAGATACGCAGTATTTT	CASSELAGGLTDTQYF
TRBV4-1	TRBJ2-7	.	.	TGCGCCAGCAGCCAAGGAGGTCCTACCTACGAGCAGTACTTC	CASSQGGPTYEQYF
TRBV20-1	TRBJ1-2	.	.	TGCAGTTCTCGCACACTGGAGGGCTACACCTTC	CSSRTLEGYTF
TRBV7-8	TRBJ2-3	.	TRBD2	TGTGCCAGCAGCCTCGGACTAGCGGGAGTCCCAGATACGCAGTATTTT	CASSLGLAGVPDTQYF
TRBV5-1	TRBJ1-6	.	.	TGCGCCAGCAGCTTGTGGGAGGGAGGCTCACCCCTCCACTTT	CASSLWEGGSPLHF
TRBV10-3	TRBJ1-1	.	.	TGTGCCATCAGTGAGTCTGGGACAGAAGCTTTCTTT	CAISESGTEAFF
TRBV4-3	TRBJ2-1	.	.	TGCGCCAGCAGCCCGGGGACGTATGAGCAGTTCTTC	CASSPGTYEQFF
TRBV7-9	TRBJ1-1	.	.	TGTGCCAGCAGTTTTAATCTGGGGGGCACTGAAGCTTTCTTT	CASSFNLGGTEAFF
TRBV12-5	TRBJ2-1	once	TRBD2	TGTGCTAGTGCATCGGGACTAGCTTACCGCTACAATGAGCAGTTCTTC	CASASGLAYRYNEQFF
TRBV4-3	TRBJ1-2	.	.	TGCGCCAGCAGCCAAGAGAGTCAGGGTAGTTATGGCTACACCTTC	CASSQESQGSYGYTF
TRBV7-2	TRBJ1-1	.	.	TGTGCCAGCAGCTTATGGGAGAACACTGAAGCTTTCTTT	CASSLWENTEAFF
TRBV9	TRBJ2-1	.	TRBD1	TGTGCCAGCAGCGTGTGGACAGGGGAAGACAATGAGCAGTTCTTC	CASSVWTGEDNEQFF
TRBV27	TRBJ2-3	.	TRBD2	TGTGCCAGCAGTGTTCTAGCGGGGGACCATTTGGAGTATTTT	CASSVLAGDHLEYF
TRBV7-2	TRBJ2-7	.	TRBD2	TGTGCCAGCAGCTTAGCAGCGGGGGCCCCCTACGAGCAGTACTTC	CASSLAAGAPYEQYF
TRBV7-3	TRBJ2-3	.	.	TGTGCCAGCAGTTCAGGGGGGGCCGGACTGACAGATACGCAGTATTTT	CASSSGGAGLTDTQYF
TRBV10-2	TRBJ2-7	.	.	TGCGCCAGCGGAGACAGTTACGAGCAGTACTTC	CASGDSYEQYF
TRBV2	TRBJ1-1	.	.	TGTGCCAGCAGTGAAAACCAGGCCTTGAACACTGAAGCTTTCTTT	CASSENQALNTEAFF